This T cell receptor (beta chain) was captured in a study of post-analysis software for immune sequencing data (dated by TCRdb to 2013 to 2016). As for the study more broadly: Disease courses on record covered relapsing-remitting, secondary progressive and progressive-relapsing multiple sclerosis, though some patients had no subtype annotation. A subset of samples was prepared in parallel using single-end sample barcoding, then pooled and co-amplified after Illumina adapter ligation. The multiple sclerosis patient repertoires were compared with 10 to 12 previously published healthy control repertoires from donors aged about 6 to 26 years. On the study overall, not on this receptor specifically: When samples were clustered directly using the F measure, samples prepared in the same batch co-clustered strongly, which prompted a batch-effect correction. Multiple sclerosis patients had significantly lower normalized Chao1 diversity than controls, a result that suggests substantial peripheral T-cell clonal expansion. The control group was slightly older than the multiple sclerosis patient group. Roughly 5 TRBV segments, including TRBV5-6, TRBV5-1 and TRBV20-1, were significantly more frequent in patients than controls.

This clonotype was picked up a small number of times. Its antigen is not yet known. No qualities accompany the bases; no much larger clone lies one base away. Receptors were amplified or captured by PCR. Sequencing used an Illumina HiSeq 2500. To reduce PCR and sequencing biases, unique molecular identifiers were built into the TCR beta cDNA libraries. Some 500,000 cDNA molecules were obtained per 1 to 10 million input T cells, so each molecule approximated one T cell. The same protocol used for the earlier healthy control dataset was applied to prepare and sequence the patient libraries. Samples belonging to the same batch were prepared together, multiplexed and sequenced on a shared HiSeq lane. Regarding the original processing steps: MIGEC handled the raw barcoded reads, throwing out single-read molecular identifier groups before consensus assembly and CDR3 extraction. Clonotype tables were post-analysed with VDJtools, normalizing diversity by down-sampling all datasets to the smallest sample size. Repertoire overlap clustering matched CDR3 amino acid but not nucleotide sequences to correct batch-related cross-sample contamination. The raw public reads went through TCRdb reprocessing: fastp at Q25, MiXCR clone calling, in-frame beta chains kept. Rows are unified per CDR3 protein, each entry keeping the most common DNA and genes. The V and J calls reflect TCRdb's pipeline rather than the authors' work. The sample has more than 500,000 distinct CDR3 sequences on record, 30% to 40% of them singletons. Less than 6% of the sample rests with the top ten.

To demonstrate the VDJtools post-analysis software, the study profiled TCR beta repertoires from the peripheral blood of some 13 young patients with multiple sclerosis. Multiple sclerosis patients were children and adolescents aged about 6 to 17 years. Clipping removes 0 bases from V and 9 bases from J, with 19 as the unmatched junction base count. Including the terminal cysteine and phenylalanine, the CDR3 comprises 18 residues. CDR3 DNA only is kept here, 54 bases in frame from base 1. Per the germline V gene, LGHNA is the CDR1 and YNFKEQ is the CDR2. Sequencing used blood. The origin of this receptor is a girl aged 2 to 17 with multiple sclerosis. The chain joins TRBV4-2 to TRBJ2-7, with 8 bases matching TRBD1. In nucleotides, the sequence is TGTGCCAGCAGCCAAGAGGAACCTTCCGGGACAGGCTACGAACGGCAGTACTTC. Protein translation: CASSQEEPSGTGYERQYF.